The sample holds many counts of the clone carrying this TCR beta chain. The antigen remains undetermined. This CDR3 is built from 13 residues. Looked up from germline, CDR1 is DFQATT and CDR2 is SNEGSKA (reference sequence). Trimming stripped 6 bases from V and 5 bases from J, with 16 bases between. This record belongs to a study of CD8 T cells in ankylosing spondylitis. General observations from the study: As reported, disease-linked clones showed significant enrichment in matched ankylosing spondylitis synovial fluid.

A quantitative 5'-RACE method, one with molecular barcodes, was used to make TCR beta libraries. TCRdb re-derived calls from the 5' RACE reads in MiXCR, one entry per CDR3 protein. This sample has roughly 230,000 distinct CDR3 sequences; over 9.5% occur once, and the top ten carry about 2.5%. The sequencing sample was made of blood, either unsorted or a sorted T cell fraction (not recorded which). The sequence was collected from a male donor with ankylosing spondylitis or in good health (not recorded which). This chain connects TRBV20-1 to TRBJ1-1; D may be TRBD1 (5 bases). In nucleotides, the CDR3 is TGCAGTGCCCGGCGGGGGGGATGGACTGAAGCTTTCTTT. It translates to CSARRGGWTEAFF.